The 30 T cell receptor beta chains reported below all come from one sample, sequenced in a study of CD8 T cells in ankylosing spondylitis. One entry per CDR3 protein, called by TCRdb with MiXCR from the 5' RACE reads. The sample has around 340,000 distinct CDR3 sequences; under 15% are singletons. Sequenced: blood, either unsorted or a sorted T cell fraction (not recorded which). The receptor source for this set is a male donor with ankylosing spondylitis or in good health (not recorded which).

This clonotype was detected only a few times. The chain employs TRBV4-1 and TRBJ1-1, with D hard to call. CDR3 length equals 14 residues. V gave up 6 bases and J gave up 2 bases, with 13 bases separating them. Germline V lookup: CDR1 MGHRA, CDR2 YSYEKL. This CDR3 reads CASRGPSKNTEAFF. In DNA, the CDR3 is TGCGCCAGCAGAGGTCCCTCAAAAAACACTGAAGCTTTCTTT.

This clonotype was recorded a few times. The V call is TRBV3-1, the J call TRBJ1-6; 7 bases are shared with TRBD1. There are 15 residues in the CDR3. After removal of 1 base from V and 7 bases from J, the junction contained 4 bases not matched to a gene. Germline-derived CDR1 and CDR2 are LGHDT and YNNKEL (reference sequence). CDR3 protein: CASSQGQGSNSPLHF. CDR3 coding DNA: TGTGCCAGCAGCCAAGGACAGGGCTCCAATTCACCCCTCCACTTT.

This clonotype was seen a single time. This chain joins TRBV5-1 and TRBJ2-5; D is unclear. This CDR3 is built from 12 residues. V lost 6 bases, J lost 1 base, and 7 bases lay in between. In germline, CDR1 is SGHRS, CDR2 YFSETQ. The CDR3 sequence: CASMAGQETQYF. In nucleotides, the CDR3 is TGCGCCAGCATGGCAGGCCAAGAGACCCAGTACTTC.

This clonotype was seen many times. The CDR3 loop reads CACDRDLLGYTF. The CDR3 bases are TGTGCCTGTGACCGGGACCTTCTAGGCTACACCTTC. V usage is TRBV12-3 or TRBV12-4 and J usage is TRBJ1-2, with D possibly TRBD1 on 5 matching bases. The CDR3 length is 12 residues. V was shortened by 11 bases and J by 8 bases, with 18 bases between the two germline ends.

This clonotype occurred a few times. The rearrangement uses TRBV20-1 and TRBJ1-1, with D unresolved. The CDR3 totals 13 residues. V was cut by 3 bases and J by 0 bases, with 8 bases left in between. The germline CDR1 and CDR2 sequences are DFQATT and SNEGSKA (reference sequence). The CDR3 sequence is CSASISLNTEAFF. CDR3 DNA sequence: TGCAGTGCTAGTATCAGCCTGAACACTGAAGCTTTCTTT.

The chain is built from TRBV6-4 and TRBJ2-1, with D perhaps TRBD2 (5 bases). V gave up 11 bases and J gave up 3 bases, with 14 bases separating them. There are 13 residues in the CDR3. Per germline, CDR1 MRHNA and CDR2 SNTAGT. The CDR3 bases are TGTGCCTCCTCCAAGGACTTCTACAATGAGCAGTTCTTC. This translates into CASSKDFYNEQFF.

The CDR3 coding sequence is TGTGCCAGCAGCTTAGAGACAGAGGCTGTCTATGGCTACACCTTC. Protein sequence: CASSLETEAVYGYTF. V is TRBV11-2 and J is TRBJ1-2; D might be TRBD1 (5 bases). This CDR3 comprises 15 residues. CDR1 and CDR2 (germline): SGHAT, FQNNGV. With 0 bases removed from V and 4 bases from J, the gap between germline ends came to 12 bases.

The chain uses TRBV10-3 and TRBJ2-2, with a possible D match to TRBD2 (6 bases). The V end lost 0 bases, the J end lost 5 bases, and 10 bases lay between the germline ends. CDR1 is ENHRY and CDR2 is SYGVKD in the germline V gene. The CDR3 extends over 15 amino acids. DNA for the CDR3: TGTGCCATCAGTGAGTCCCCGGGACTGACCGGGGAGCTGTTTTTT. Its translation: CAISESPGLTGELFF.

V and J are TRBV7-9 and TRBJ2-7; D may match TRBD1 or TRBD2 (5 bases each). V lost 3 bases to trimming and J lost 6 bases, with 21 bases between them. CDR1 SEHNR and CDR2 FQNEAQ come from the germline V gene (reference sequence). The CDR3 consists of 16 residues. The CDR3 region has the DNA TGTGCCAGCAGCTTCGCCGGGACCTCCCTCTCGGGCGAGCAGTACTTC. Its protein is CASSFAGTSLSGEQYF.

This clonotype was recorded a few times. This chain links TRBV6-1 with TRBJ2-3, with D tentatively TRBD2 (5 bases). With 6 bases removed from V and 2 bases from J, the gap between germline ends came to 12 bases. From germline, CDR1 is MNHNS and CDR2 SASEGT. The CDR3 spans 14 residues. The CDR3 here is CASRPADNTDTQYF. CDR3 sequence (DNA): TGTGCCAGCAGACCAGCGGATAACACAGATACGCAGTATTTT.

The V gene is TRBV20-1, the J gene TRBJ1-1; 8 bases agree with TRBD1. CDR1 and CDR2 from the germline V gene are DFQATT and SNEGSKA (reference sequence). There are 14 residues in the CDR3. V was clipped by 6 bases and J by 1 base; unmatched bases: 7. CDR3 sequence: CSAFTGGGNTEAFF. For the CDR3, the DNA is TGCAGTGCATTTACAGGGGGGGGGAACACTGAAGCTTTCTTT.

The chain links TRBV11-1 to TRBJ2-3; D is possibly TRBD2 (5 bases). CDR1 and CDR2 from the germline V gene are SGHAT and FQDESV (reference sequence). The CDR3 extends over 15 amino acids. Trimming pared 8 bases from V and 0 bases from J, leaving 15 bases between. CDR3 DNA: TGTGCCAGCGGTCCACTAGGAATTAGCACAGATACGCAGTATTTT. This translates into CASGPLGISTDTQYF.

The sample holds a few counts of this clonotype. The V and J genes are TRBV10-3 and TRBJ2-1, with D possibly TRBD1 on 6 matching bases. The CDR3 loop spans 17 amino acids. Germline lookup yields CDR1 ENHRY and CDR2 SYGVKD. The V and J ends lost 4 bases and 1 base respectively, with 17 bases between them. This CDR3 is CAISGTLRQESYNEQFF. CDR3 bases: TGTGCCATCAGTGGAACTTTAAGACAGGAGTCCTACAATGAGCAGTTCTTC.

This clonotype was counted only a few times. CDR3 loop: CSGIKGQETQYF. CDR3 nucleotide sequence: TGCAGCGGAATTAAGGGTCAAGAGACCCAGTACTTC. The V and J genes are TRBV29-1 and TRBJ2-5; no definite D call. Germline V lookup: CDR1 SQVTM, CDR2 ANQGSEA. This CDR3 is built from 12 residues. The V and J ends lost 7 bases and 2 bases respectively, with 11 bases between them.

This clonotype was recorded at least ten times. This rearrangement joins TRBV20-1 to TRBJ2-2; the match to TRBD2 covers 13 bases. Per germline, CDR1 DFQATT and CDR2 SNEGSKA (reference sequence). This CDR3 region has 14 residues. Trimming took 5 bases from V and 9 from J; bases not matched to a gene: 6. CDR3 nucleotides: TGCAGTGCTGCGACTAGCGGGAGGCCCAGGGAGCTGTTTTTT. Translated, it gives CSAATSGRPRELFF.

This chain links TRBV7-2 with TRBJ2-3; 14 nucleotides match TRBD2. V was pared by 8 bases and J by 0 bases, with 4 bases of the junction left unmatched. Germline values: CDR1 SGHTA, CDR2 FQGNSA. The CDR3 has 16 amino acids. CDR3 DNA: TGTGCCAGCGGGACTAGCGGGGGAGTTAGCACAGATACGCAGTATTTT. It encodes CASGTSGGVSTDTQYF. Full variable domain (rest looked up from reference TRBV7-2 and TRBJ2-3): GAGVSQSPSNKVTEKGKDVELRCDPISGHTALYWYRQSLGQGLEFLIYFQGNSAPDKSGLPSDRFSAERTGGSVSTLTIQRTQQEDSAVYLCASGTSGGVSTDTQYFGPGTRLTVL.

There are a few counts of this clonotype. The chain couples TRBV15 to TRBJ2-1, with 8 bases fitting TRBD1. From germline, CDR1 is LNHNV and CDR2 YYDKDF (reference sequence). This CDR3 region has 15 residues. The trim removed 4 bases at V and 9 bases at J, leaving 11 bases unmatched. For the CDR3, the DNA is TGTGCCACCAGCACATCCAGGGGGCCATGGAGTGAGCAGTTCTTC. This encodes CATSTSRGPWSEQFF.

This clonotype has a handful of counts. The chain links TRBV6-4 to TRBJ2-1; 13 nucleotides line up with TRBD2. Germline V gene data show CDR1 as MRHNA and CDR2 as SNTAGT. This CDR3 spans 15 amino acids. V lost 0 bases to trimming and J lost 7 bases; unmatched junction nucleotides: 0. The CDR3, as DNA: TGTGCCAGCAGTGACTCACTAGCGGGGGGGAATGAGCAGTTCTTC. Translation: CASSDSLAGGNEQFF.

This chain links TRBV12-5 with TRBJ2-3; D is undetermined. Trimming took off 5 bases at V and 2 bases at J, with 5 bases between the two ends. Germline-derived CDR1 and CDR2 are LGHNT and FRNRAP. This CDR3 comprises 12 residues. The DNA of the CDR3 is TGTGCTAGTGGTCAATACACAGATACGCAGTATTTT. Translating it yields CASGQYTDTQYF.

This clonotype was counted at least ten times. The gene calls are TRBV20-1 and TRBJ1-1, with D hard to call. Per germline, CDR1 DFQATT and CDR2 SNEGSKA (reference sequence). The V and J ends lost 0 bases and 1 base respectively, with 12 bases between them. The CDR3 has 15 amino acids. CDR3 region: CSARDFRGPNTEAFF. The CDR3, as DNA: TGCAGTGCTAGAGATTTCAGAGGCCCGAACACTGAAGCTTTCTTT.

V gene TRBV5-1 combines with J gene TRBJ2-1; D not certain. V shed 5 bases and J shed 5 bases, with 17 bases lying between them. Germline assignment: CDR1 SGHRS and CDR2 YFSETQ. There are 15 residues in the CDR3. CDR3 DNA: TGCGCCAGCAGTCCCTCTTCTCGCTACAACAATGAGCAGTTCTTC. Amino acid sequence: CASSPSSRYNNEQFF.

The rearrangement joins TRBV21-1 to TRBJ2-4; the table assigns TRBD1, which was not confirmed against the DNA. TRBV21-1 is classified as a pseudogene. CDR3 length equals 14 residues. CDR3 nucleotide sequence: TGTGCCAGCCACCGGGTCCTTGGTTTTTGCATTCAGTACTTC. This translates into CASHRVLGFCIQYF.

This clonotype has more than one count but fewer than ten. The V gene is TRBV19, the J gene TRBJ2-1; 8 nucleotides match TRBD1. Trimming removed 9 bases from V and 7 bases from J; junction bases left unmatched: 8. The CDR3 consists of 13 residues. Germline V gene lookup returns CDR1 LNHDA and CDR2 SQIVND (reference sequence). The CDR3 protein is CASQQGVENEQFF. CDR3 DNA: TGTGCCAGCCAACAGGGGGTGGAGAATGAGCAGTTCTTC.

The genes are TRBV30 and TRBJ2-1, with D unresolved. The V gene lost 2 bases and the J gene lost 4 bases, with 6 bases spanning the gap. The CDR3 totals 12 residues. Germline V gene data show CDR1 as GTSNPN and CDR2 as SVGIG (reference sequence). In DNA, the CDR3 is TGTGCCTGGAGTCCCCGTTACAATGAGCAGTTCTTC. Amino acid sequence: CAWSPRYNEQFF.

This chain joins TRBV12-5 and TRBJ2-1; D remains ambiguous. Trimming removed 2 bases from V and 6 bases from J, with 8 bases in between. Germline values: CDR1 LGHNT, CDR2 FRNRAP. The CDR3 is 13 amino acids. The CDR3 is CASGLKAINEQFF. DNA of the CDR3: TGTGCTAGTGGTTTGAAAGCTATCAATGAGCAGTTCTTC.

In this sample, this clonotype turned up once. J is TRBJ2-7 and V is TRBV6-2 or TRBV6-3; 9 positions agree with TRBD2. The J segment lost 5 bases and the V segment lost 7 bases, leaving 27 bases of the junction unmatched. Looked up from germline, CDR1 is MNHEY and CDR2 is SVGEGT. The CDR3 extends over 20 amino acids. CDR3 sequence reads: CASTPASIAGALVFKDEQYF. The CDR3 DNA is TGTGCCAGCACTCCTGCCTCAATAGCGGGGGCCCTCGTATTTAAGGACGAGCAGTACTTC.

This clonotype has only a few counts. The V and J genes are TRBV5-6 and TRBJ2-1; TRBD2 is a possible D gene (5 bases). CDR3 length equals 17 residues. Germline V gene data show CDR1 as SGHDT and CDR2 as YYEEEE. V was pared by 2 bases and J by 0 bases, with 15 bases between. The DNA for the CDR3 is TGTGCCAGCAGCTTTCCCGGAGGTATCAGCTCCTACAATGAGCAGTTCTTC. Protein: CASSFPGGISSYNEQFF.

The chain couples TRBV7-2 to TRBJ2-5; 7 positions agree with TRBD2. The V gene end was trimmed by 2 bases and the J gene end by 5 bases; junction bases not matched to a gene: 5. Germline CDR1 SGHTA, CDR2 FQGNSA. This CDR3 spans 14 amino acids. CDR3 residues: CASSLLGGSETQYF. The CDR3 nucleotides are TGTGCCAGCAGCTTATTGGGAGGGTCGGAGACCCAGTACTTC. The complete variable domain, with remaining parts taken from reference TRBV7-2 and TRBJ2-5, reads GAGVSQSPSNKVTEKGKDVELRCDPISGHTALYWYRQSLGQGLEFLIYFQGNSAPDKSGLPSDRFSAERTGGSVSTLTIQRTQQEDSAVYLCASSLLGGSETQYFGPGTRLLVL.

The CDR3 DNA reads as TGTGCCAGCAGCTTAGCCGGGGATTTCTATGGCTACACCTTC. It yields the protein CASSLAGDFYGYTF. This chain uses TRBV7-8 with TRBJ1-2; D is ambiguous. The V and J ends lost 0 bases and 4 bases respectively, with 9 bases between them. This CDR3 is built from 14 residues. Germline V gene lookup returns CDR1 SGHVS and CDR2 FQNEAQ.

The chain is built from TRBV20-1 and TRBJ2-1; 9 bases are a match to TRBD2. The CDR3 covers 15 residues. Looked up from germline, CDR1 is DFQATT and CDR2 is SNEGSKA (reference sequence). The V segment lost 5 bases and the J segment 3 bases; nucleotides outside the gene matches: 8. CDR3 protein: CSAEIAGVNYNEQFF. DNA of the CDR3: TGCAGTGCTGAAATAGCGGGAGTAAACTACAATGAGCAGTTCTTC.